This T cell receptor (beta chain) was profiled in a study of blood T cell repertoires in COVID-19. Study-level information: Samples representing acute and convalescent COVID-19 were sourced from the United States, Italy and Spain.

Authors' processing steps: From reference gene primer amplification, estimates of nucleated cell counts were derived. Assay: immunoSEQ multiplex PCR; the TCRdb copy retains only in-frame clones and omits some. The DNA was the basis for D and trimming; V, J and clone size are from that table. The table has fewer than 300,000 clones, around 92% seen once; the top ten hold about 2.5%. Germline V gene sequence: CDR1 SEHNR, CDR2 FQNEAQ (reference sequence). Trimming removed 5 bases from V and 0 bases from J; junction bases left unmatched: 6. This CDR3 is 15 amino acids long. Sequenced material: peripheral blood. The chain links TRBV7-9 to TRBJ1-2; 7 positions match TRBD1. The receptor was derived from a person aged 18 to 30 with COVID-19, enrolled during active disease. CDR3 sequence (DNA): TGTGCCAGCAGCGGTGGGACAGCGTCTAACTATGGCTACACCTTC. Residues: CASSGGTASNYGYTF.